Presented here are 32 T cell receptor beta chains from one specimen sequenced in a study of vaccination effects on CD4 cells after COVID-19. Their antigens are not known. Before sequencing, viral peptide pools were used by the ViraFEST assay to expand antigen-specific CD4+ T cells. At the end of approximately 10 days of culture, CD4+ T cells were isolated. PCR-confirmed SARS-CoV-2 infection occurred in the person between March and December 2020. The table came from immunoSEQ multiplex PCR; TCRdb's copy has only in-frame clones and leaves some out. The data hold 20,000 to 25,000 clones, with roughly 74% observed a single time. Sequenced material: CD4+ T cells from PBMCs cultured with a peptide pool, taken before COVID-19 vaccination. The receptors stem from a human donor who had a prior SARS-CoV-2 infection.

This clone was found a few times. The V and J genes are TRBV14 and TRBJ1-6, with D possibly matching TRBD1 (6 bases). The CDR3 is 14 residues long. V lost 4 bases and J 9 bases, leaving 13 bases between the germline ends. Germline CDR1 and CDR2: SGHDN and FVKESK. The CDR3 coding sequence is TGTGCCAGCAGCCGAACAGGGTTTGGTTCACCCCTCCACTTT. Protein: CASSRTGFGSPLHF.

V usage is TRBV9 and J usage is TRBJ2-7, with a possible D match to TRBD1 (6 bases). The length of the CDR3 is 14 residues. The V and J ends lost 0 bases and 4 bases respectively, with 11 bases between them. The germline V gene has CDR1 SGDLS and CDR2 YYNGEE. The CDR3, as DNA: TGTGCCAGCAGCGTAGCGACAGGCCCGTACGAGCAGTACTTC. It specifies CASSVATGPYEQYF.

The CDR3 DNA follows: TGTGCCTGGGCTACAGGTGTCGAGCAGTACTTC. This gives the protein CAWATGVEQYF. The V gene is TRBV30, the J gene TRBJ2-7, with a possible D match to TRBD1 (5 bases). Germline values: CDR1 GTSNPN, CDR2 SVGIG (reference sequence). The CDR3 totals 11 residues. The V and J ends lost 5 bases and 6 bases respectively, with 11 bases between them.

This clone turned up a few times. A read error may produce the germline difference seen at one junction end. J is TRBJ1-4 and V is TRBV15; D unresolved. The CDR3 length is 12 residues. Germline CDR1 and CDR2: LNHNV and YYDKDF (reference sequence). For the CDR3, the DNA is TGTGCCACCAGCAGGGTACATGAAACACTGTTTTTT. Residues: CATSRVHETLFF.

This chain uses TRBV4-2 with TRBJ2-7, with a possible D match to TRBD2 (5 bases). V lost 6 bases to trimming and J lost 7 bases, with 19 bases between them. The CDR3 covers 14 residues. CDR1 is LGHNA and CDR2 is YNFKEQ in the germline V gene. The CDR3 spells CASRELGRRGEQYF. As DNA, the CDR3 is TGTGCCAGCAGGGAACTAGGGCGGCGTGGGGAGCAGTACTTC.

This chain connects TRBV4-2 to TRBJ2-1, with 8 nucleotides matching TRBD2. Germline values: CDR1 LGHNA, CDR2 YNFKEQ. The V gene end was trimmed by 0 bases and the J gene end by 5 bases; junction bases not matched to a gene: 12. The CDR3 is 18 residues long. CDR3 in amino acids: CASSQETMTGGHNNEQFF. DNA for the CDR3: TGTGCCAGCAGCCAAGAGACCATGACGGGAGGGCACAACAATGAGCAGTTCTTC.

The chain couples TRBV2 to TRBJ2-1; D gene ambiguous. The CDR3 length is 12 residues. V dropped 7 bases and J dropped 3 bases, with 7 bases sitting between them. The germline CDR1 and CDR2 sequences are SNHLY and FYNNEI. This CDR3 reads CASKQDYNEQFF. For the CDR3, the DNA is TGTGCCAGCAAGCAGGACTACAATGAGCAGTTCTTC.

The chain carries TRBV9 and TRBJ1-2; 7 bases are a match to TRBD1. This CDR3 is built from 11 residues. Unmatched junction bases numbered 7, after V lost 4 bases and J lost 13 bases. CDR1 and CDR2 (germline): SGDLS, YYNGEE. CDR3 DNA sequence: TGTGCCAGCAGCCCTCGGACAGGTTTCACCTTC. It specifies CASSPRTGFTF.

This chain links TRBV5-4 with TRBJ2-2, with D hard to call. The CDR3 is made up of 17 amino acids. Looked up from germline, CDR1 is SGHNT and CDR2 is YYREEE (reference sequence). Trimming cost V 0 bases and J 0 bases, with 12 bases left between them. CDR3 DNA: TGTGCCAGCAGCTTGGCGGCAGCCAACGCGAACACCGGGGAGCTGTTTTTT. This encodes CASSLAAANANTGELFF. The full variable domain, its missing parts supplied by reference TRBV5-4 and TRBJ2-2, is ETGVTQSPTHLIKTRGQQVTLRCSSQSGHNTVSWYQQALGQGPQFIFQYYREEENGRGNFPPRFSGLQFPNYSSELNVNALELDDSALYLCASSLAAANANTGELFFGEGSRLTVL.

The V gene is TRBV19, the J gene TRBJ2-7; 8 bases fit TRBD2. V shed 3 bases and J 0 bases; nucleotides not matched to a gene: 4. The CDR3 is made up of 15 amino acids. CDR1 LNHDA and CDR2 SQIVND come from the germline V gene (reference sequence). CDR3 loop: CASSMALAASYEQYF. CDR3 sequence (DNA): TGTGCCAGTAGTATGGCACTAGCGGCCTCCTACGAGCAGTACTTC.

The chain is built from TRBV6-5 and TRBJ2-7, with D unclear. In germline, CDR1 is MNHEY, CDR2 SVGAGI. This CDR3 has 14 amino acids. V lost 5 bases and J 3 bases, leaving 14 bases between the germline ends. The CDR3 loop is CASSPRLGLYEQYF. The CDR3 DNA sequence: TGTGCCAGCAGTCCAAGACTGGGCCTCTACGAGCAGTACTTC.

The CDR3 loop reads CAWNKIRTYRSGTDTQYF. The CDR3 nucleotides are TGTGCCTGGAACAAAATACGGACTTATCGTAGCGGCACAGATACGCAGTATTTT. The rearrangement joins TRBV30 to TRBJ2-3, with D tentatively TRBD2 (5 bases). The CDR3 sequence is 18 residues long. From germline, CDR1 is GTSNPN and CDR2 SVGIG (reference sequence). With 4 bases removed from V and 1 base from J, the gap between germline ends came to 24 bases.

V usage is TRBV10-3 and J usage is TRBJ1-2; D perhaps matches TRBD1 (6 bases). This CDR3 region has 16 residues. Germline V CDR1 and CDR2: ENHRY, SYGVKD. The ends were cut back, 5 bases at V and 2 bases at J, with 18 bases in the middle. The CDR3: CAISTGQLRPNYGYTF. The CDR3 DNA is TGTGCCATCAGTACAGGACAGTTGAGGCCCAACTATGGCTACACCTTC.

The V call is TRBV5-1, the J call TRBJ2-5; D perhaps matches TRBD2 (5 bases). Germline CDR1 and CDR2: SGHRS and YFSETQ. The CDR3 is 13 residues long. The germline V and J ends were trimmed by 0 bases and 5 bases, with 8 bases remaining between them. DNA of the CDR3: TGCGCCAGCAGCTTGGCGGGGTTGGAGACCCAGTACTTC. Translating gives CASSLAGLETQYF.

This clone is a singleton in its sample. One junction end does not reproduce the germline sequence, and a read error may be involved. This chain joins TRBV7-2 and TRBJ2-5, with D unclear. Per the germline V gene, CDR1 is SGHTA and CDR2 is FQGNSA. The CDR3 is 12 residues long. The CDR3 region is CASSSPQQTQYF. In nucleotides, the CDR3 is TGTGCCAGCAGCTCGCCCCAACAGACCCAGTACTTC.

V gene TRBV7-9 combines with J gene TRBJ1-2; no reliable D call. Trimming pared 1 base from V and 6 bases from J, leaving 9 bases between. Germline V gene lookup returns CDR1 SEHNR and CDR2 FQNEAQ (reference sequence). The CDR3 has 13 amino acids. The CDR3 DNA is TGTGCCAGCAGCTTAGTCTTGGCTAATGGCTACACCTTC. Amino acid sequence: CASSLVLANGYTF.

The CDR3 DNA reads TGTGCCAGCAGTCTCGAACGGGCCGGGGGGAATGAGCAGTTCTTC. It codes for CASSLERAGGNEQFF. The V call is TRBV2, the J call TRBJ2-1, with 7 positions matching TRBD2. V trimming: 5 bases; J trimming: 7 bases; junction bases outside the gene matches: 11. Looked up from germline, CDR1 is SNHLY and CDR2 is FYNNEI. This CDR3 region has 15 residues.

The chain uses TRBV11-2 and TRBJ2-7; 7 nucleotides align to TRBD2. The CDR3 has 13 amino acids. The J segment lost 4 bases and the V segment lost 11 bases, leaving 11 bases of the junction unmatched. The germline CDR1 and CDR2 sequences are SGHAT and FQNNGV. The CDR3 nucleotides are TGTGCCCGTACCGGGGAGGGAGTGTACGAGCAGTACTTC. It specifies CARTGEGVYEQYF. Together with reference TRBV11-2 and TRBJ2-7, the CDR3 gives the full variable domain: EAGVAQSPRYKIIEKRQSVAFWCNPISGHATLYWYQQILGQGPKLLIQFQNNGVVDDSQLPKDRFSAERLKGVDSTLKIQPAKLEDSAVYLCARTGEGVYEQYFGPGTRLTVT.

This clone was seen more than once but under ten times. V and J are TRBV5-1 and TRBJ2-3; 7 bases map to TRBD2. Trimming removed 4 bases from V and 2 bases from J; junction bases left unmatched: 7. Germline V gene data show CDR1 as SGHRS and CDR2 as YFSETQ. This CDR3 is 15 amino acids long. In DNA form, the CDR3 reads TGCGCCAGCAGCGAAAAAGCGGGGTTCACAGATACGCAGTATTTT. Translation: CASSEKAGFTDTQYF.

CDR3 sequence: CATLESGMNTEAFF. DNA of the CDR3: TGTGCCACCCTAGAATCGGGAATGAACACTGAAGCTTTCTTT. The chain carries TRBV6-5 and TRBJ1-1; D uncertain. The CDR3 is made up of 14 amino acids. The germline gives CDR1 MNHEY, CDR2 SVGAGI. With 10 bases removed from V and 0 bases from J, the gap between germline ends came to 15 bases.

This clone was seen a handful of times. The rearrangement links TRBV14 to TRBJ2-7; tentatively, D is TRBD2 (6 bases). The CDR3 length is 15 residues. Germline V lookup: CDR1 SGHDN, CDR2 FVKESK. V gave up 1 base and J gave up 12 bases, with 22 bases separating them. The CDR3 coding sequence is TGTGCCAGCAGCCAAGTTGGAGGGGCGGCGGGAAACCTGTACTTC. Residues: CASSQVGGAAGNLYF. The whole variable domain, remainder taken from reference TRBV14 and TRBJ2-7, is EAGVTQFPSHSVIEKGQTVTLRCDPISGHDNLYWYRRVMGKEIKFLLHFVKESKQDESGMPNNRFLAERTGGTYSTLKVQPAELEDSGVYFCASSQVGGAAGNLYFGPGTRLTVT.

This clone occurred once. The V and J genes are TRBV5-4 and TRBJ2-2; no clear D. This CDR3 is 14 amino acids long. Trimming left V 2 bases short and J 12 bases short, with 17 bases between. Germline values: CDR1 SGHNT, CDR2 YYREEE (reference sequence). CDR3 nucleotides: TGTGCCAGCAGCTTAAACTCGGGTCTGTCAAAGCTGTTTTTT. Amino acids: CASSLNSGLSKLFF. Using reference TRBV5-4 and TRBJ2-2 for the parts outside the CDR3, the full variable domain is ETGVTQSPTHLIKTRGQQVTLRCSSQSGHNTVSWYQQALGQGPQFIFQYYREEENGRGNFPPRFSGLQFPNYSSELNVNALELDDSALYLCASSLNSGLSKLFFGEGSRLTVL.

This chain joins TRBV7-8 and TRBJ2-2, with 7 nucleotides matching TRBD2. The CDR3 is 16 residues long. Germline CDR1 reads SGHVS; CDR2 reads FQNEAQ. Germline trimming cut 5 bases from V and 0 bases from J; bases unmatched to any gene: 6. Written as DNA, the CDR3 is TGTGCCAGCAGCCCGATGCGGGGGACGAACACCGGGGAGCTGTTTTTT. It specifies CASSPMRGTNTGELFF.

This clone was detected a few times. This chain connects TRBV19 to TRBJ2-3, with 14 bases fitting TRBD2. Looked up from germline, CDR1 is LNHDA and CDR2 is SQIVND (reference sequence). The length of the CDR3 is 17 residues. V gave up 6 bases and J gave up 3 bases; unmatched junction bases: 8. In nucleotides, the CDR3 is TGTGCCAGTAGAGGATTAGGACTAGCGGGAGGAACAGATACGCAGTATTTT. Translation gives CASRGLGLAGGTDTQYF.

CDR3 residues: CASSRSLSGSYEQYF. The CDR3 nucleotides read TGTGCCAGCAGTCGCTCACTTAGCGGTTCCTACGAGCAGTACTTC. The V call is TRBV9, the J call TRBJ2-7, with TRBD2 as a possible D gene (6 bases). The CDR3 is made up of 15 amino acids. Germline V CDR1 and CDR2: SGDLS, YYNGEE. V was shortened by 5 bases and J by 1 base, with 16 bases between the two germline ends.

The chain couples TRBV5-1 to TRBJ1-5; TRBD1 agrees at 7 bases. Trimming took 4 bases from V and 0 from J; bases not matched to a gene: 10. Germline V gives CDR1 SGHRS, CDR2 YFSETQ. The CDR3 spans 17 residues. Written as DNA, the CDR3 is TGCGCCAGCAGCCCAGACAGGGTGAGTCATAGCAATCAGCCCCAGCATTTT. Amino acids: CASSPDRVSHSNQPQHF.

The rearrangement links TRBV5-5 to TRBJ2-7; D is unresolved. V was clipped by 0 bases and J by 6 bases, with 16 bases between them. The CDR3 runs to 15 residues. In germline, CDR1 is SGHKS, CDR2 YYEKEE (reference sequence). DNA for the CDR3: TGTGCCAGCAGCTTGGGGTTGATGGGCCTGGTCGAGCAGTACTTC. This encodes CASSLGLMGLVEQYF.

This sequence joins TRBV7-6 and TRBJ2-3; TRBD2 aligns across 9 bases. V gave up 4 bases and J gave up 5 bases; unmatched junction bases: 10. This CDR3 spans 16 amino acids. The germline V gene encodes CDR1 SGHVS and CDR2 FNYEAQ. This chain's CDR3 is CASSSLWAGGGDTQYF. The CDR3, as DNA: TGTGCCAGCAGCTCCCTTTGGGCGGGAGGGGGAGATACGCAGTATTTT.

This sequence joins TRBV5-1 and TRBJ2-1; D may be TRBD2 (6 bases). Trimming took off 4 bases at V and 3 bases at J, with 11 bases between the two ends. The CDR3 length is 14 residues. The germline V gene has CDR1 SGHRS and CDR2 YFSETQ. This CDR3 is CASSAGTFYNEQFF. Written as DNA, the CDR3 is TGCGCCAGCAGCGCAGGGACTTTCTACAATGAGCAGTTCTTC.

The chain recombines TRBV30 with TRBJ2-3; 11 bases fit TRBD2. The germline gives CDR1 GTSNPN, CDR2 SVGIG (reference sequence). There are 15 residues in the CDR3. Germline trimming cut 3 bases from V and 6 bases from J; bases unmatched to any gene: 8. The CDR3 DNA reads TGTGCCTGGAGCCGACTAGCGGGGACCGGGGATACGCAGTATTTT. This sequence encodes CAWSRLAGTGDTQYF.

The CDR3 reads CASSLIGISYNEQFF. DNA of the CDR3: TGTGCCAGCAGCTTAATCGGAATCTCCTACAATGAGCAGTTCTTC. The chain links TRBV7-3 to TRBJ2-1; D uncertain. Germline CDR1 reads SGHTA; CDR2 reads FQGTGA. Trimming left V 1 base short and J 0 bases short, with 7 bases between. The CDR3 loop spans 15 amino acids.

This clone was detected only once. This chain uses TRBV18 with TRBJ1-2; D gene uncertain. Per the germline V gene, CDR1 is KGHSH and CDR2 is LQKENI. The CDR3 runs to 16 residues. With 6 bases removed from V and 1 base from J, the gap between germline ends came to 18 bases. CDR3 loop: CASSPAPRSLNYGYTF. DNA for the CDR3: TGTGCCAGCTCCCCAGCGCCCCGGAGTCTTAACTATGGCTACACCTTC.